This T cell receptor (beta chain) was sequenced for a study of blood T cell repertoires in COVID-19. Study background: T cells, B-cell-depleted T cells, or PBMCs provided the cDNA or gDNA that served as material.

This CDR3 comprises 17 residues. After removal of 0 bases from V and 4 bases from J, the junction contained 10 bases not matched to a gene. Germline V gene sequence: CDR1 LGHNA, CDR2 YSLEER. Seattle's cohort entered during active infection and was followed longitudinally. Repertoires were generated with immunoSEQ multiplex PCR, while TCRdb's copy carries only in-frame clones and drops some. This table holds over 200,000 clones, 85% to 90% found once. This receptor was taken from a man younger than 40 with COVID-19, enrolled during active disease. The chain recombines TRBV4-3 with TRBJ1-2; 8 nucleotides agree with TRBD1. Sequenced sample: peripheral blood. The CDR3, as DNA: TGCGCCAGCAGCCAAGATTGGGCAGGGGGCTTTAGCTATGGCTACACCTTC. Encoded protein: CASSQDWAGGFSYGYTF.